This TCR beta chain is drawn from a study of early T cells in non-severe SARS-CoV-2 infection. Study-level information: Alpha and beta chains were unpaired, from unsorted whole-blood bulk RNA.

General study findings and limits: VDJdb matching, biased toward anti-spike CD8 responses, missed private and CD4 specificities.

This clonotype occurred once. Its antigen remains unidentified. The length of the CDR3 is 11 residues. Germline values: CDR1 MNHNS, CDR2 SASEGT. V lost 6 bases, J lost 7 bases, and 9 bases lay in between. Unique molecular identifiers were attached to individual cDNA molecules. MiXCR was run by TCRdb on the 5' RACE reads, yielding one entry per CDR3 protein. The sample holds more than 90,000 distinct CDR3 sequences, about 10% seen once. The sequence was collected from an adult who was a healthcare worker with PCR-confirmed SARS-CoV-2 infection or an uninfected control (not recorded which). Material: whole blood. This rearrangement joins TRBV6-1 to TRBJ1-1; perhaps TRBD1 as D (5 bases). The CDR3 DNA reads as TGTGCCAGCAGGAGGGGCCTTGAAGCTTTCTTT. This codes for CASRRGLEAFF.